This T cell receptor beta chain emerged from a study of identifying expanded T cells in peripheral blood. Trimming took 0 bases from V and 5 from J, leaving 10 bases between them. Looked up from germline, CDR1 is SGHRS and CDR2 is YFSETQ. The CDR3 runs to 14 residues. Profiled with immunoSEQ multiplex PCR; TCRdb holds only in-frame clones, not every one. The sample holds 50,000 to 75,000 clones; around 87% are singletons and the top ten take just over 4.5%. The clonotype comes from a person between 18 and 75 years old in good health. The V and J genes are TRBV5-1 and TRBJ2-3; unclear D gene. The specimen was blood. The CDR3 DNA reads as TGCGCCAGCAGCTTGGACGGGTACGGAGATACGCAGTATTTT. Translation: CASSLDGYGDTQYF.